This entry concerns a single TCR beta chain. The data belong to a study of response to subunit inactivated influenza vaccine. With V trimmed by 7 bases and J by 7 bases, 20 bases remained unmatched. Germline CDR1 is MNHEY and CDR2 is SVGEGT. The CDR3 runs to 19 residues. One entry per CDR3 protein results from TCRdb running MiXCR on the RT-PCR reads. Among 550,000 to 800,000 distinct CDR3 sequences listed, approximately 14% were seen once. This clonotype was obtained from a man in his fifties or sixties who received an inactivated influenza vaccine. J is TRBJ2-2 and V is TRBV6-2 or TRBV6-3; 11 bases are a match to TRBD2. The sample was PBMCs from blood, taken roughly 12 days after vaccination. CDR3 nucleotides: TGTGCCAGCAACCCTTCATTTCCCACTAGCGGGAGTAGTGTCGGGGAGCTGTTTTTT. Translating gives CASNPSFPTSGSSVGELFF.